The subject of this entry is one T cell receptor beta chain. The CDR3 is 16 amino acids. The germline V gene encodes CDR1 SGHNT and CDR2 YYREEE (reference sequence). V trimming: 2 bases; J trimming: 2 bases; junction bases outside the gene matches: 7. As originally analysed: Nucleated cell number was recorded as an estimate derived from reference gene primer amplification. Assay: immunoSEQ multiplex PCR; the TCRdb copy retains only in-frame clones and omits some. Clonal size and the V and J genes are those of that table, whereas D and trimming came from the DNA. Of approximately 230,000 clones in the sample, about 80% are singletons; the top ten hold over 7.5%. These data originate in a study of blood T cell repertoires in COVID-19. At the level of the study: The United States, Italy and Spain supplied acute and convalescent COVID-19 samples. Sources were T cells, B-cell-depleted T cells, or PBMCs; the material itself was cDNA or gDNA.

The gene calls are TRBV5-4 and TRBJ2-5; 9 bases agree with TRBD2. The sample was peripheral blood. The receptor's source is a man older than 75 with acute or convalescent COVID-19. The CDR3 region is CASSFLSGRSQETQYF. The DNA for the CDR3 is TGTGCCAGCAGCTTTTTAAGCGGGAGGTCGCAAGAGACCCAGTACTTC.